This is a list of T cell receptor beta chains from one sample in a study of T cells in localized non-small cell lung cancer. The table came from immunoSEQ multiplex PCR; TCRdb's copy has only in-frame clones and leaves some out. The table has 35,000 to 45,000 clones, roughly 80% seen once. Sequencing used PBMCs, obtained before any cancer treatment. These receptors came from a woman aged 40-69 years with stage II squamous cell lung carcinoma. The CDR3 runs from the conserved cysteine through the conserved F or W. D genes are given only for firm matches. Size values are once, few and many counts, or a class for expanded clones, and some rows have none.

abundance: .
v_gene: TRBV9
d_gene: .
j_gene: TRBJ2-2
CDR3aa: CASSAGPTTGELFF
CDR3nt: TGTGCCAGCAGCGCGGGACCAACCACCGGGGAGCTGTTTTTT

abundance: .
v_gene: TRBV4-1
d_gene: TRBD1
j_gene: TRBJ2-5
CDR3aa: CASSQSGQGRWETQYF
CDR3nt: TGCGCCAGCAGCCAATCTGGACAGGGGCGTTGGGAGACCCAGTACTTC

abundance: .
v_gene: TRBV7-3
d_gene: .
j_gene: TRBJ2-5
CDR3aa: CASSLRGSHQETQYF
CDR3nt: TGTGCCAGCAGCTTAAGGGGGTCCCACCAAGAGACCCAGTACTTC

abundance: .
v_gene: TRBV2
d_gene: .
j_gene: TRBJ1-5
CDR3aa: CASSEGSNQPQHF
CDR3nt: TGTGCCAGCAGTGAAGGGAGCAATCAGCCCCAGCATTTT

abundance: .
v_gene: TRBV5-1
d_gene: TRBD2
j_gene: TRBJ2-5
CDR3aa: CASSLELIAGGRGTQYF
CDR3nt: TGCGCCAGCAGCTTGGAGTTAATAGCGGGGGGGCGTGGGACTCAGTACTTC

abundance: .
v_gene: TRBV2
d_gene: .
j_gene: TRBJ2-5
CDR3aa: CASSEAQGGGKTQYF
CDR3nt: TGTGCCAGCAGTGAAGCGCAGGGGGGTGGGAAGACCCAGTACTTC

abundance: .
v_gene: TRBV28
d_gene: .
j_gene: TRBJ1-1
CDR3aa: CASVGQMNTEAFF
CDR3nt: TGTGCCAGCGTAGGACAGATGAACACTGAAGCTTTCTTT

abundance: .
v_gene: TRBV7-2
d_gene: .
j_gene: TRBJ2-3
CDR3aa: CASSLGAVTDTQYF
CDR3nt: TGTGCCAGCAGCTTAGGGGCAGTCACAGATACGCAGTATTTT

abundance: .
v_gene: TRBV2
d_gene: .
j_gene: TRBJ1-1
CDR3aa: CASSEGGLEAFF
CDR3nt: TGTGCCAGCAGTGAAGGGGGGCTGGAAGCTTTCTTT

abundance: .
v_gene: TRBV11-3
d_gene: TRBD2
j_gene: TRBJ2-5
CDR3aa: CASSLDPPGLAGAEETQYF
CDR3nt: TGTGCCAGCAGCTTAGATCCCCCGGGACTAGCGGGAGCTGAAGAGACCCAGTACTTC

abundance: few
v_gene: TRBV28
d_gene: TRBD1
j_gene: TRBJ1-4
CDR3aa: CASRFTGEFSEKLFF
CDR3nt: TGTGCCAGCAGGTTTACAGGGGAATTTAGTGAAAAACTGTTTTTT

abundance: .
v_gene: TRBV18
d_gene: TRBD1
j_gene: TRBJ2-3
CDR3aa: CASSQGQNTDTQYF
CDR3nt: TGTGCCAGCTCACAGGGACAGAATACAGATACGCAGTATTTT

abundance: .
v_gene: TRBV15
d_gene: TRBD1
j_gene: TRBJ2-5
CDR3aa: CATSRAGTEETQYF
CDR3nt: TGTGCCACCAGCAGAGCCGGGACAGAAGAGACCCAGTACTTC

abundance: .
v_gene: TRBV27
d_gene: .
j_gene: TRBJ2-7
CDR3aa: CASSSRGETGYEQYF
CDR3nt: TGTGCCAGCAGTTCCCGGGGCGAAACGGGCTACGAGCAGTACTTC

abundance: .
v_gene: TRBV4-3
d_gene: .
j_gene: TRBJ1-3
CDR3aa: CASSQESGPGTIYF
CDR3nt: TGCGCCAGCAGCCAAGAGTCAGGGCCTGGCACCATATATTTT

abundance: .
v_gene: TRBV2
d_gene: .
j_gene: TRBJ2-5
CDR3aa: CASSEGGMETQYF
CDR3nt: TGTGCCAGCAGTGAAGGAGGGATGGAGACCCAGTACTTC

abundance: once
v_gene: TRBV5-4
d_gene: .
j_gene: TRBJ1-3
CDR3aa: CASSLEGLGNTIYF
CDR3nt: TGTGCCAGCAGCTTGGAAGGGCTGGGAAACACCATATATTTT

abundance: .
v_gene: TRBV5-6
d_gene: .
j_gene: TRBJ1-2
CDR3aa: CASSLGRGDGYTF
CDR3nt: TGTGCCAGCAGCTTGGGCCGGGGGGATGGCTACACCTTC

abundance: few
v_gene: TRBV7-8
d_gene: TRBD1
j_gene: TRBJ2-7
CDR3aa: CASTPREGAREQYF
CDR3nt: TGTGCCAGCACCCCCCGTGAGGGGGCGAGGGAGCAGTACTTC

abundance: once
v_gene: TRBV29-1
d_gene: .
j_gene: TRBJ1-1
CDR3aa: CSGGYGANEAFF
CDR3nt: TGCAGCGGGGGGTACGGGGCGAATGAAGCTTTCTTT

abundance: few
v_gene: TRBV28
d_gene: TRBD2
j_gene: TRBJ2-3
CDR3aa: CASSLEVAGADTQYF
CDR3nt: TGTGCCAGCAGTTTAGAGGTAGCGGGAGCAGATACGCAGTATTTT

abundance: once
v_gene: TRBV18
d_gene: TRBD1
j_gene: TRBJ1-1
CDR3aa: CASSPRATGAIMNTEAFF
CDR3nt: TGTGCCAGCTCACCTAGGGCGACAGGGGCAATTATGAACACTGAAGCTTTCTTT

abundance: .
v_gene: TRBV5-1
d_gene: .
j_gene: TRBJ2-4
CDR3aa: CASSPIVGAKNIQYF
CDR3nt: TGCGCCAGCAGCCCTATTGTAGGAGCCAAAAACATTCAGTACTTC

abundance: .
v_gene: TRBV11-1
d_gene: TRBD1
j_gene: TRBJ1-4
CDR3aa: CASSQTGEGEKLFF
CDR3nt: TGTGCCAGCAGCCAGACAGGGGAAGGCGAAAAACTGTTTTTT

abundance: few
v_gene: TRBV15
d_gene: .
j_gene: TRBJ2-7
CDR3aa: CATSRGSQNYEQYF
CDR3nt: TGTGCCACCAGCAGAGGGTCCCAGAACTACGAGCAGTACTTC

abundance: .
v_gene: TRBV27
d_gene: .
j_gene: TRBJ1-1
CDR3aa: CASSYQGWGGAEAFF
CDR3nt: TGTGCCAGCAGTTATCAGGGTTGGGGAGGCGCTGAAGCTTTCTTT

abundance: .
v_gene: TRBV7-9
d_gene: .
j_gene: TRBJ2-5
CDR3aa: CASSLGGLPRGQYF
CDR3nt: TGTGCCAGCAGCTTAGGAGGGCTCCCACGGGGCCAGTACTTC

abundance: .
v_gene: TRBV9
d_gene: TRBD2
j_gene: TRBJ2-6
CDR3aa: CASSPRGDLAGANVLTF
CDR3nt: TGTGCCAGCAGCCCCCGGGGGGACCTTGCTGGGGCCAACGTCCTGACTTTC

abundance: .
v_gene: TRBV6-6
d_gene: TRBD2
j_gene: TRBJ2-7
CDR3aa: CASRPMGLAGPYEQYF
CDR3nt: TGTGCCAGCAGACCCATGGGACTAGCGGGCCCCTACGAGCAGTACTTC

abundance: .
v_gene: TRBV7-9
d_gene: .
j_gene: TRBJ1-4
CDR3aa: CASSSLSEVEKLFF
CDR3nt: TGTGCCAGCAGCTCCCTGAGCGAGGTGGAAAAACTGTTTTTT

abundance: once
v_gene: TRBV2
d_gene: TRBD1
j_gene: TRBJ1-5
CDR3aa: CASGGQDWEQPQHF
CDR3nt: TGTGCCAGCGGCGGACAGGACTGGGAACAGCCCCAGCATTTT

abundance: once
v_gene: TRBV7-9
d_gene: .
j_gene: TRBJ1-3
CDR3aa: CASSLREVGNTIYF
CDR3nt: TGTGCCAGCAGCCTCAGGGAGGTCGGAAACACCATATATTTT

abundance: once
v_gene: TRBV11-1
d_gene: .
j_gene: TRBJ1-4
CDR3aa: CASSRTVNEKLFF
CDR3nt: TGTGCCAGCAGCCGGACAGTTAATGAAAAACTGTTTTTT

abundance: .
v_gene: TRBV6-6
d_gene: .
j_gene: TRBJ1-5
CDR3aa: CASSSDSAGNQPQHF
CDR3nt: TGTGCCAGCAGTAGTGACAGCGCAGGGAACCAGCCCCAGCATTTT

abundance: once
v_gene: TRBV28
d_gene: .
j_gene: TRBJ2-5
CDR3aa: CASSRSTTGILETQYF
CDR3nt: TGTGCCAGCAGTCGTTCTACAACCGGGATCCTAGAGACCCAGTACTTC

abundance: .
v_gene: TRBV7-2
d_gene: TRBD2
j_gene: TRBJ2-1
CDR3aa: CASSLAAGLAELGYNEQFF
CDR3nt: TGTGCCAGCAGCTTAGCGGCGGGACTAGCGGAGTTGGGCTACAATGAGCAGTTCTTC

abundance: .
v_gene: TRBV6-6
d_gene: .
j_gene: TRBJ1-5
CDR3aa: CASSYGAEVGQPQHF
CDR3nt: TGTGCCAGCAGTTACGGGGCCGAAGTCGGACAGCCCCAGCATTTT

abundance: .
v_gene: TRBV19
d_gene: .
j_gene: TRBJ1-5
CDR3aa: CASSIFGQGDNQPQHF
CDR3nt: TGTGCCAGTAGTATATTTGGGCAAGGGGACAATCAGCCCCAGCATTTT

abundance: .
v_gene: TRBV6-6
d_gene: TRBD1
j_gene: TRBJ2-6
CDR3aa: CATDRGTGANVLTF
CDR3nt: TGTGCCACCGACAGGGGAACTGGGGCCAACGTCCTGACTTTC

abundance: few
v_gene: TRBV6-1
d_gene: .
j_gene: TRBJ1-1
CDR3aa: CASSEASWDEAFF
CDR3nt: TGTGCCAGCAGTGAAGCGTCTTGGGATGAAGCTTTCTTT

abundance: once
v_gene: TRBV19
d_gene: .
j_gene: TRBJ2-1
CDR3aa: CASSTSAGPDEQFF
CDR3nt: TGTGCCAGTAGTACGTCGGCCGGGCCCGATGAGCAGTTCTTC